This T cell receptor (beta chain) was obtained from a study of blood T cell repertoires in COVID-19. Overall study: Acute-phase and convalescent COVID-19 samples originated in the United States, Italy and Spain. T cells, B-cell-depleted T cells, or PBMCs supplied cDNA or gDNA.

Per the original methods: Reference gene primer amplification gave estimated nucleated cell counts. Profiling relied on immunoSEQ multiplex PCR, and the TCRdb table lists in-frame clones only, not all of them. D and trimming were read from the DNA, whereas the V and J calls and clone size are those reported in that table. The sample gives about 88,000 clones, approximately 91% of which show up once; roughly 3% is in the top ten. CDR3 length equals 14 residues. Germline V gene data show CDR1 as KGHDR and CDR2 as SFDVKD. The junction had 4 bases not matched to a gene; V was cut back by 2 bases and J by 8 bases.

The chain employs TRBV24-1 and TRBJ1-2; the match to TRBD1 covers 10 bases. This sequence originates from a woman aged 80 or over with acute or convalescent COVID-19. The sample consisted of peripheral blood. The CDR3 nucleotides are TGTGCCACCAGTGATTGGGGACAGGGGAGCGGCTACACCTTC. Its translation: CATSDWGQGSGYTF.